These 23 T cell receptor beta chains share one sample of origin, sequenced in a study of OX40 agonist ivuxolimab in advanced cancers. Data came from immunoSEQ multiplex PCR; TCRdb stores just in-frame clones and leaves some out. The sample consists of some 13,000 clones, approximately 87% of them appearing once. Specimen: CD4+ or CD8+ T cells sorted from blood, collected in a trial of the OX40 agonist ivuxolimab. The receptors come from an adult with an advanced solid tumor such as melanoma, head and neck, liver or kidney cancer.

The V and J genes are TRBV19 and TRBJ1-2; TRBD1 agrees at 8 bases. Trimming removed 6 bases from V and 3 bases from J; junction bases left unmatched: 6. The germline V gene has CDR1 LNHDA and CDR2 SQIVND (reference sequence). This CDR3 has 14 residues. This CDR3 reads CASRLQGGDYGYTF. The DNA for the CDR3 is TGTGCCAGTAGACTACAGGGGGGAGACTATGGCTACACCTTC.

This clone appeared a few times. This sequence joins TRBV10-3 and TRBJ1-1; D might be TRBD1 (5 bases). CDR1 ENHRY and CDR2 SYGVKD come from the germline V gene. This CDR3 region has 13 residues. The V and J ends lost 9 bases and 0 bases respectively, with 11 bases between them. Here the CDR3 DNA reads TGTGCCATTCGGGGGTCGATGAACACTGAAGCTTTCTTT. Translation gives CAIRGSMNTEAFF.

J is TRBJ1-4 and V is TRBV5-5, with a weak D call TRBD1 (5 bases). This CDR3 comprises 15 residues. Germline V gene data show CDR1 as SGHKS and CDR2 as YYEKEE (reference sequence). Trimming shortened V by 0 bases and J by 2 bases, and 8 bases separated the two germline ends. This CDR3 is CASSLDRGTNEKLFF. The CDR3, as DNA: TGTGCCAGCAGCTTGGATAGGGGCACTAATGAAAAACTGTTTTTT.

The V and J genes are TRBV2 and TRBJ2-5; 8 bases fit TRBD2. The CDR3 loop spans 13 amino acids. The V gene's germline CDR1 is SNHLY and CDR2 FYNNEI. V shed 7 bases and J 3 bases; nucleotides not matched to a gene: 4. As DNA, the CDR3 is TGTGCCAGCAACGGGGGGGCCAAAGAGACCCAGTACTTC. Translated, it gives CASNGGAKETQYF.

The V call is TRBV5-6, the J call TRBJ2-3; 10 bases align to TRBD2. Germline-derived CDR1 and CDR2 are SGHDT and YYEEEE. This CDR3 is 18 amino acids long. J lost 2 bases, V lost 3 bases, and 12 bases had no gene match. The CDR3 here is CASSSSERGGPSTDTQYF. As DNA, the CDR3 is TGTGCCAGCAGCTCTTCGGAGCGGGGGGGTCCCTCCACAGATACGCAGTATTTT.

J is TRBJ2-2 and V is TRBV30; a weak D match, TRBD2 (5 bases). Germline CDR1 is GTSNPN and CDR2 is SVGIG (reference sequence). V lost 4 bases to trimming and J lost 5 bases, with 11 bases between them. The CDR3 totals 13 residues. The DNA for the CDR3 is TGTGCCTGGAAACAGAGGGTAACCGGGGAGCTGTTTTTT. Its translation is CAWKQRVTGELFF.

V is TRBV5-6 and J is TRBJ2-5; the D gene could be TRBD1 or TRBD2 (6 bases each). The CDR3 spans 16 residues. From germline, CDR1 is SGHDT and CDR2 YYEEEE. The germline V and J ends were trimmed by 3 bases and 2 bases, with 17 bases remaining between them. CDR3 in DNA: TGTGCCAGCAGCTCCTACTTGAGAGGGGGGCAAGAGACCCAGTACTTC. Translated: CASSSYLRGGQETQYF.

This sequence joins TRBV5-4 and TRBJ2-7; 7 nucleotides match TRBD1. CDR1 is SGHNT, CDR2 YYREEE, per germline (reference sequence). This CDR3 comprises 13 residues. V was pared by 6 bases and J by 6 bases, with 9 bases of the junction left unmatched. This chain's CDR3 is CASTLDRAREQYF. The CDR3 DNA is TGTGCCAGCACTTTAGACAGGGCGCGCGAGCAGTACTTC.

The J gene is TRBJ2-7, the V gene TRBV5-1, with TRBD1 identical over 8 bases. CDR3 length equals 14 residues. V was clipped by 1 base and J by 6 bases; unmatched bases: 6. Per the germline V gene, CDR1 is SGHRS and CDR2 is YFSETQ. The CDR3 spells CASSLRQGAGEQYF. The DNA for the CDR3 is TGCGCCAGCAGCTTGCGTCAGGGGGCGGGCGAGCAGTACTTC.

V gene TRBV6-1 combines with J gene TRBJ2-2; D is ambiguous. Deletions cut 5 bases from V and 3 bases from J, with 7 bases between. CDR1 and CDR2 from the germline V gene are MNHNS and SASEGT. The CDR3 runs to 13 residues. CDR3 in DNA: TGTGCCAGCAGTACTTACTACACCGGGGAGCTGTTTTTT. Its translation is CASSTYYTGELFF.

V gene TRBV5-1 combines with J gene TRBJ1-5, with TRBD1 as a possible D gene (6 bases). Per germline, CDR1 SGHRS and CDR2 YFSETQ. Trimming took off 4 bases at V and 7 bases at J, with 21 bases between the two ends. This CDR3 comprises 16 residues. The CDR3 region has the DNA TGCGCCAGCAGCCCTGGGGTTGTGGCAGGGGTCCAGCCCCAGCATTTT. It is translated as CASSPGVVAGVQPQHF.

Only a few counts were recorded for this clone. The rearrangement joins TRBV11-2 to TRBJ2-5; maybe TRBD2 (5 bases). The germline V and J ends were trimmed by 6 bases and 4 bases, with 15 bases remaining between them. The CDR3 has 14 residues. The germline V gene has CDR1 SGHAT and CDR2 FQNNGV. In DNA form, the CDR3 reads TGTGCCAGCAGTTCCCCGGGATCCCGAGAGACCCAGTACTTC. This sequence encodes CASSSPGSRETQYF.

The gene calls are TRBV6-5 and TRBJ1-5, with unresolved D. V lost 4 bases, J lost 2 bases, and 9 bases lay in between. This CDR3 region has 14 residues. Germline CDR1 and CDR2: MNHEY and SVGAGI. This chain's CDR3 is CASSSSEGNQPQHF. The DNA of the CDR3 is TGTGCCAGCAGTTCCTCGGAGGGCAATCAGCCCCAGCATTTT.

The chain has TRBV7-2 and TRBJ1-1; the D is unclear. The CDR3 length is 13 residues. The V end lost 5 bases, the J end lost 8 bases, and 15 bases lay between the germline ends. The germline CDR1 and CDR2 sequences are SGHTA and FQGNSA. CDR3 in amino acids: CASSPTRAAEAFF. CDR3 nucleotide sequence: TGTGCCAGCAGCCCCACGAGGGCAGCCGAAGCTTTCTTT.

The chain has TRBV5-1 and TRBJ2-1; 11 nucleotides match TRBD1. Germline CDR1 and CDR2: SGHRS and YFSETQ. The CDR3 extends over 15 amino acids. With 2 bases clipped from V and 7 bases from J, the junction kept 5 bases outside the gene matches. CDR3 sequence: CASSFGQGARNEQFF. CDR3 in DNA: TGCGCCAGCAGCTTCGGACAGGGGGCGCGAAATGAGCAGTTCTTC.

The chain is built from TRBV19 and TRBJ1-1, with D perhaps matching TRBD1 (6 bases). From germline, CDR1 is LNHDA and CDR2 SQIVND (reference sequence). Trimming pared 0 bases from V and 9 bases from J, leaving 11 bases between. The CDR3 is 13 amino acids. The CDR3 region has the DNA TGTGCCAGTAGTATAGATCGAGACAGGAAAGCTTTCTTT. This encodes CASSIDRDRKAFF.

This clone has a handful of counts. The CDR3 coding sequence is TGCGCCAGCAGCCAACCGGGACTAGCGGGCGACGAGCAGTACTTC. Encoded protein: CASSQPGLAGDEQYF. This chain uses TRBV4-1 with TRBJ2-7; 12 bases align to TRBD2. CDR3 length: 15 amino acids. Germline V gives CDR1 MGHRA, CDR2 YSYEKL. Trimming removed 2 bases from V and 5 bases from J; junction bases left unmatched: 4.

The chain recombines TRBV11-3 with TRBJ2-3; 14 positions match TRBD2. J lost 5 bases, V lost 5 bases, and 0 bases had no gene match. CDR1 and CDR2 from the germline V gene are SGHNT and YENEEA. CDR3 length equals 14 residues. The CDR3 nucleotides are TGTGCCAGCAGCGGGACTAGCGGGGGAGATACGCAGTATTTT. It is translated as CASSGTSGGDTQYF. Full variable domain (remainder filled in from reference TRBV11-3 and TRBJ2-3): EAGVVQSPRYKIIEKKQPVAFWCNPISGHNTLYWYLQNLGQGPELLIRYENEEAVDDSQLPKDRFSAERLKGVDSTLKIQPAELGDSAVYLCASSGTSGGDTQYFGPGTRLTVL.

The V call is TRBV6-5, the J call TRBJ2-7; D may be TRBD1 (6 bases). V lost 0 bases, J lost 2 bases, and 8 bases lay in between. Germline CDR1 is MNHEY and CDR2 is SVGAGI. The CDR3 is 14 amino acids. CDR3 DNA sequence: TGTGCCAGCAGTTACTCCACAGGGACCTACGAGCAGTACTTC. Protein product: CASSYSTGTYEQYF.

The chain recombines TRBV5-8 with TRBJ1-2, with a weak D call TRBD1 (6 bases). The V end was cut by 0 bases, the J end by 8 bases, with 14 bases between. This CDR3 comprises 14 residues. Germline V gene lookup returns CDR1 SGHTS and CDR2 YDEGEE. The CDR3 sequence: CASSLAGTFGGYTF. In nucleotides, the CDR3 is TGTGCCAGCAGCTTGGCGGGGACATTCGGCGGCTACACCTTC. Looking up the rest from reference TRBV5-8 and TRBJ1-2 gives the full variable domain: EAGVTQSPTHLIKTRGQQATLRCSPISGHTSVYWYQQALGLGLQFLLWYDEGEERNRGNFPPRFSGRQFPNYSSELNVNALELEDSALYLCASSLAGTFGGYTFGSGTRLTVV.

V is TRBV6-1 and J is TRBJ2-7; D remains ambiguous. V was trimmed by 2 bases and J by 0 bases, leaving 8 bases between them. The germline V gene encodes CDR1 MNHNS and CDR2 SASEGT. This CDR3 spans 14 amino acids. The chain's CDR3 is CASSEIVGSYEQYF. The CDR3 bases are TGTGCCAGCAGTGAAATAGTCGGCTCCTACGAGCAGTACTTC.

The chain has TRBV30 and TRBJ2-7, with 9 bases lining up with TRBD2. The CDR3 extends over 15 amino acids. The J segment lost 5 bases and the V segment lost 0 bases, leaving 8 bases of the junction unmatched. Germline loops: CDR1 GTSNPN, CDR2 SVGIG (reference sequence). The CDR3 bases are TGTGCCTGGAGTGTGGCGGGGGGGCTTCGGGACGAGCAGTACTTC. This translates into CAWSVAGGLRDEQYF.

The chain carries TRBV19 and TRBJ2-3; D gene unclear. This CDR3 contains 16 residues. CDR1 and CDR2 (germline): LNHDA, SQIVND (reference sequence). The V end was cut by 3 bases, the J end by 0 bases, with 13 bases between. The CDR3 spells CASSISSGGSTDTQYF. In DNA, the CDR3 is TGTGCCAGTAGTATCTCTTCAGGCGGAAGCACAGATACGCAGTATTTT. The complete variable domain, with remaining parts taken from reference TRBV19 and TRBJ2-3, reads DGGITQSPKYLFRKEGQNVTLSCEQNLNHDAMYWYRQDPGQGLRLIYYSQIVNDFQKGDIAEGYSVSREKKESFPLTVTSAQKNPTAFYLCASSISSGGSTDTQYFGPGTRLTVL.